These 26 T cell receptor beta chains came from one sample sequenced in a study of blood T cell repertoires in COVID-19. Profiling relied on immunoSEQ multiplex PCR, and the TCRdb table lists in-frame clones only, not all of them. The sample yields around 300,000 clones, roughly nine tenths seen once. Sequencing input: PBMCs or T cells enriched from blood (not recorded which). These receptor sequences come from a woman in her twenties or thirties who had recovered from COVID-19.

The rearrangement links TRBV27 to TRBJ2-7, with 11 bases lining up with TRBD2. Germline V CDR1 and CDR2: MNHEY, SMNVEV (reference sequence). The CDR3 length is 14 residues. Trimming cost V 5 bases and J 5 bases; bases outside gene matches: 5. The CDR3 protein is CASSPGTSGNEQYF. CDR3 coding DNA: TGTGCCAGCAGTCCCGGGACTAGCGGTAACGAGCAGTACTTC.

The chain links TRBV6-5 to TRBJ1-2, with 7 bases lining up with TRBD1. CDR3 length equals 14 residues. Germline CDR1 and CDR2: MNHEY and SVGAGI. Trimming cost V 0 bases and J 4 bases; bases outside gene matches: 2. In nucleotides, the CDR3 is TGTGCCAGCAGTTACTCGTCAGGGGGCTATGGCTACACCTTC. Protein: CASSYSSGGYGYTF.

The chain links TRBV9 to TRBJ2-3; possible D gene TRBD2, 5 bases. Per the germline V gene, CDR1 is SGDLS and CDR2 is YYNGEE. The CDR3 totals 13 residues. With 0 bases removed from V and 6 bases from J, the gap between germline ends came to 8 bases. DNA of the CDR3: TGTGCCAGCAGCGTAGGGTCTAGCGATACGCAGTATTTT. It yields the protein CASSVGSSDTQYF. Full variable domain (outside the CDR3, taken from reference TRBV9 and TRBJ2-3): DSGVTQTPKHLITATGQRVTLRCSPRSGDLSVYWYQQSLDQGLQFLIQYYNGEERAKGNILERFSAQQFPDLHSELNLSSLELGDSALYFCASSVGSSDTQYFGPGTRLTVL.

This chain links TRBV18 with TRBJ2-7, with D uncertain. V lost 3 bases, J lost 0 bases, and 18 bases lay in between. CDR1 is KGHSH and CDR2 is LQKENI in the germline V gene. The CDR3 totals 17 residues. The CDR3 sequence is CASSPTSVRSSSYEQYF. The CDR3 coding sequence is TGTGCCAGCTCACCGACTTCAGTGCGCTCAAGCTCCTACGAGCAGTACTTC.

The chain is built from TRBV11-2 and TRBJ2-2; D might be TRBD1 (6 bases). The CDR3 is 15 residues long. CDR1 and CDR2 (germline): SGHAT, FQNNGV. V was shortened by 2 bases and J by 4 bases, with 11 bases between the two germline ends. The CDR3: CASSLSVRGTGELFF. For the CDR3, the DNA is TGTGCCAGCAGCTTATCGGTCAGGGGCACCGGGGAGCTGTTTTTT.

DNA of the CDR3: TGTGCCAGCAGCTTCGGACAGGGCCATAATTCACCCCTCCACTTT. Protein product: CASSFGQGHNSPLHF. This rearrangement joins TRBV7-2 to TRBJ1-6; 8 bases align to TRBD1. The V gene end was trimmed by 3 bases and the J gene end by 5 bases; junction bases not matched to a gene: 3. CDR1 and CDR2 (germline): SGHTA, FQGNSA. CDR3 length: 15 residues.

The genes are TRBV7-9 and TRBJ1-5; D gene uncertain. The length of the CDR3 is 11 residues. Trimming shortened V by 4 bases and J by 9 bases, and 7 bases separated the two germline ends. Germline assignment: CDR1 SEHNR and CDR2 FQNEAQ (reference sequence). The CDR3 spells CASSSGGPQHF. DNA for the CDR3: TGTGCCAGCAGCTCCGGAGGGCCCCAGCATTTT.

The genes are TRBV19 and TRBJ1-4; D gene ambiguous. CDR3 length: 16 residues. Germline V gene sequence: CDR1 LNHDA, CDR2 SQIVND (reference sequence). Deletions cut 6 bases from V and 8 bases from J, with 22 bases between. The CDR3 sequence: CASSPGFSRHAEKLFF. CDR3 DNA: TGTGCCAGTAGCCCCGGATTTTCTCGACATGCAGAAAAACTGTTTTTT.

The CDR3 sequence: CASSSQGSGQETQYF. The CDR3, as DNA: TGTGCCAGCAGTTCACAGGGGTCGGGGCAAGAGACCCAGTACTTC. The V gene is TRBV28, the J gene TRBJ2-5; TRBD1 aligns across 7 bases. Germline V gene data show CDR1 as MDHEN and CDR2 as SYDVKM. The CDR3 has 15 residues. V was pared by 4 bases and J by 2 bases, with 7 bases of the junction left unmatched.

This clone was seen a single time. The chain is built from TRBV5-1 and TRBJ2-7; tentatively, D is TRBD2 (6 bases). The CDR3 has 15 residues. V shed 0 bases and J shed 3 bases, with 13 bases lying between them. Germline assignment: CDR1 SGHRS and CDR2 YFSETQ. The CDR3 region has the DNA TGCGCCAGCAGCTTGGCCCCGGGAGCTAACTACGAGCAGTACTTC. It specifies CASSLAPGANYEQYF.

Here the CDR3 reads CASIRQGFDTEAFF. CDR3 nucleotides: TGTGCCAGCATAAGGCAGGGATTTGACACTGAAGCTTTCTTT. The chain carries TRBV3-1 (or the pseudogene TRBV3-2) and TRBJ1-1, with D perhaps matching TRBD1 (5 bases). There are 14 residues in the CDR3. Germline CDR1 and CDR2: LGHDT and YNNKEL (reference sequence). V was clipped by 7 bases and J by 3 bases, with 15 bases between them.

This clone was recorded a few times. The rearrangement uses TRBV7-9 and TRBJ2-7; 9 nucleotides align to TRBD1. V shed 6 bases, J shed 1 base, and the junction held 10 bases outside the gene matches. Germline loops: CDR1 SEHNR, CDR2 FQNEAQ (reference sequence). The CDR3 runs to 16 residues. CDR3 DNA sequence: TGTGCCAGCAGTCCTACGAGGACAGGGGCTTCCTACGAGCAGTACTTC. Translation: CASSPTRTGASYEQYF.

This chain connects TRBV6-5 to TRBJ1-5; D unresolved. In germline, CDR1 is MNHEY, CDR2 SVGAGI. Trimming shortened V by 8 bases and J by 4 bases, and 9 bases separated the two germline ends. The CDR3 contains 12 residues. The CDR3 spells CASLAGNQPQHF. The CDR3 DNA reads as TGTGCCAGCCTTGCGGGGAATCAGCCCCAGCATTTT.

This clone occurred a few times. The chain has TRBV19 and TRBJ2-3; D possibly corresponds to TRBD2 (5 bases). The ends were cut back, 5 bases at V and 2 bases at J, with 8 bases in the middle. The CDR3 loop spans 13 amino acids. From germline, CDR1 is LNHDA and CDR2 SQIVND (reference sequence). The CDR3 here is CASSSRATDTQYF. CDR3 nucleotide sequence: TGTGCCAGTAGTTCGCGGGCCACAGATACGCAGTATTTT.

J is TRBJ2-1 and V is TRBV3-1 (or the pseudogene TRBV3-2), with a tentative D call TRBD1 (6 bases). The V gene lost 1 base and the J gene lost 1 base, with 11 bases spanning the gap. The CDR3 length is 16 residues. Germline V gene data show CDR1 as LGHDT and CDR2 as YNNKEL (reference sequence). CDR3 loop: CASSQGGGHSYNEQFF. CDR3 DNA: TGTGCCAGCAGCCAAGGAGGGGGACATTCCTACAATGAGCAGTTCTTC.

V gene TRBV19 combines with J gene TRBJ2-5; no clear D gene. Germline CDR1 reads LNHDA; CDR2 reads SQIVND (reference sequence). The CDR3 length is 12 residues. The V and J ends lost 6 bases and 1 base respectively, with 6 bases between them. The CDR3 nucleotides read TGTGCCAGTAGCCGACTCCAAGAGACCCAGTACTTC. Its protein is CASSRLQETQYF.

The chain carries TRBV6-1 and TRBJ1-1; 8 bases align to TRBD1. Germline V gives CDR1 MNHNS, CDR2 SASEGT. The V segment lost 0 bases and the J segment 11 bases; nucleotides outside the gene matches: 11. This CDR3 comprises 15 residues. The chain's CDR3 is CASSEAITGGRVAFF. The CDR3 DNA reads TGTGCCAGCAGTGAAGCTATTACAGGGGGGAGGGTTGCTTTCTTT.

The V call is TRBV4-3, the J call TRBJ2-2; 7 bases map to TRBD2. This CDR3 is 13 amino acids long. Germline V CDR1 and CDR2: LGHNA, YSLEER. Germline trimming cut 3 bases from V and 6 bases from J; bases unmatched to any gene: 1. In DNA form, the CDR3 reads TGCGCCAGCAGCCAGGGACTACCCGGGGAGCTGTTTTTT. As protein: CASSQGLPGELFF.

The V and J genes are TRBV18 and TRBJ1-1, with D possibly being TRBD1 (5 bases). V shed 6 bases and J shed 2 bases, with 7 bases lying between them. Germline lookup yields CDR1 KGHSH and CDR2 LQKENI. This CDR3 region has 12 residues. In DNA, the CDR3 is TGTGCCAGCTCGACAGTAAACACTGAAGCTTTCTTT. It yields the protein CASSTVNTEAFF.

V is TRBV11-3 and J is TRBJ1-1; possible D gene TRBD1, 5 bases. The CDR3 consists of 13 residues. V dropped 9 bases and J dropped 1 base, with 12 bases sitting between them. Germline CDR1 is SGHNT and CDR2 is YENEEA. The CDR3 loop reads CASKGFGNTEAFF. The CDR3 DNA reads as TGTGCCAGTAAGGGGTTTGGGAACACTGAAGCTTTCTTT.

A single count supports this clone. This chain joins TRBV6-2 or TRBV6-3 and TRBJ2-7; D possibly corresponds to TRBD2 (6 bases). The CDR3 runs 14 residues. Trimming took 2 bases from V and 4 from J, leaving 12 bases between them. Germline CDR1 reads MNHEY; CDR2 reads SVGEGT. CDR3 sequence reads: CASSYGGRNYEQYF. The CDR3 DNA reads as TGTGCCAGCAGTTACGGGGGGAGGAATTACGAGCAGTACTTC.

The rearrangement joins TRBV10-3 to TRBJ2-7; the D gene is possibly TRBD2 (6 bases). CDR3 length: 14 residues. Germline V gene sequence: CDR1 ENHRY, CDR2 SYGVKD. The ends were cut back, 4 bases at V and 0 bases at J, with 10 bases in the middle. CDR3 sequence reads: CAISGRENSYEQYF. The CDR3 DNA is TGTGCCATCAGTGGCCGGGAGAACTCCTACGAGCAGTACTTC.

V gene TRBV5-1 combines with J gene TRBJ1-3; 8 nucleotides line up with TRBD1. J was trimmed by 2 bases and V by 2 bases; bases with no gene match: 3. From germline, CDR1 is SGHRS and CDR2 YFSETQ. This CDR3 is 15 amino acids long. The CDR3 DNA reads TGCGCCAGCAGCTTACGACAGGGGCCTGGAAACACCATATATTTT. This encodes CASSLRQGPGNTIYF.

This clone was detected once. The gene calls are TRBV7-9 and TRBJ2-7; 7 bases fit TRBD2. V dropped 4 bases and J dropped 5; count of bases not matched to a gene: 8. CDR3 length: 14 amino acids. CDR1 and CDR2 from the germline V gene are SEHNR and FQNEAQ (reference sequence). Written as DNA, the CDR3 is TGTGCCAGCAGCTCTACAAGCGGGATGGACGAGCAGTACTTC. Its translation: CASSSTSGMDEQYF.

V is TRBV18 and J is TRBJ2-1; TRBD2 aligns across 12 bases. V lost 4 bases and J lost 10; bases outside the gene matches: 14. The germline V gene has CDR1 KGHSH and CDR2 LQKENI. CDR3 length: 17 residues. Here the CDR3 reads CASSRVVELAGGREQFF. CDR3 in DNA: TGTGCCAGCTCACGAGTCGTTGAGCTAGCGGGAGGGCGGGAGCAGTTCTTC.

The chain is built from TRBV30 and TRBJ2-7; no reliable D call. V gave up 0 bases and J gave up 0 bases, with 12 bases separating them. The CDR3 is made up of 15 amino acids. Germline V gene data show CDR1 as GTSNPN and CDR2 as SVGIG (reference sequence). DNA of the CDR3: TGTGCCTGGAGTGTAGTTTCCGGTTACTCCTACGAGCAGTACTTC. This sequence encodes CAWSVVSGYSYEQYF.